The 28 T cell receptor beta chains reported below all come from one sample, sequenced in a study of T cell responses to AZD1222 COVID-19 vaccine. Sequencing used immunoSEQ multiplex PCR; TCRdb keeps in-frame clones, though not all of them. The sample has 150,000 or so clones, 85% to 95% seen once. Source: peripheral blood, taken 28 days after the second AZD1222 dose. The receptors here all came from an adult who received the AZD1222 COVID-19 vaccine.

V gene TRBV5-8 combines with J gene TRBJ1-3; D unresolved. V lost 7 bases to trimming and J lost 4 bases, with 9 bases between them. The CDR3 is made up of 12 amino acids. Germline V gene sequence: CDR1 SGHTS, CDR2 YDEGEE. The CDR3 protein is CASLPPGNTIYF. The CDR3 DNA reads TGTGCCAGCCTACCACCCGGAAACACCATATATTTT.

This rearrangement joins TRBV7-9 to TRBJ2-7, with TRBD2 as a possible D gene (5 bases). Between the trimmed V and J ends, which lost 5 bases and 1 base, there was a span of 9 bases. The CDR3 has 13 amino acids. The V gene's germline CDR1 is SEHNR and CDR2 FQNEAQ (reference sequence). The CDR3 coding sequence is TGTGCCAGCAGCCTCGGACTGTCCTACGAGCAGTACTTC. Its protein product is CASSLGLSYEQYF.

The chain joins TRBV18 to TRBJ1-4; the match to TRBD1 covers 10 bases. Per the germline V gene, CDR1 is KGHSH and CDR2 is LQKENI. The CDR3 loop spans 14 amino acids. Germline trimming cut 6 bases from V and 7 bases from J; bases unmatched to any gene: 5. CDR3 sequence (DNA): TGTGCCAGCTCCCCGGGACAGGGGAGTGAAAAACTGTTTTTT. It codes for CASSPGQGSEKLFF.

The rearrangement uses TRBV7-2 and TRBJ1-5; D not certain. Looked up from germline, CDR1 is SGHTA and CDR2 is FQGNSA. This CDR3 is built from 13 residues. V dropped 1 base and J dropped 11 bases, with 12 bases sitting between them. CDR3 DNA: TGTGCCAGCAGCTTAGGGGGTATGTTGGCCCAGCATTTT. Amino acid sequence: CASSLGGMLAQHF.

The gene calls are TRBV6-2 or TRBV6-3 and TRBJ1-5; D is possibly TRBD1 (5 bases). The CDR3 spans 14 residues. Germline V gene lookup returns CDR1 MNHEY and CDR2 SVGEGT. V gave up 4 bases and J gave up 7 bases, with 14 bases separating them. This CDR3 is CASSFPGPPQPQHF. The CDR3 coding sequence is TGTGCCAGCAGTTTTCCGGGACCACCCCAGCCCCAGCATTTT.

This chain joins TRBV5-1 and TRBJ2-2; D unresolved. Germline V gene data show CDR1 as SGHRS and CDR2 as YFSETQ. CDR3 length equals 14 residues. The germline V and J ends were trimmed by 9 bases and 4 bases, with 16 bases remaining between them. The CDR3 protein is CATSLLLGTGELFF. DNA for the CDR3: TGCGCCACCTCGCTTCTGTTGGGCACCGGGGAGCTGTTTTTT.

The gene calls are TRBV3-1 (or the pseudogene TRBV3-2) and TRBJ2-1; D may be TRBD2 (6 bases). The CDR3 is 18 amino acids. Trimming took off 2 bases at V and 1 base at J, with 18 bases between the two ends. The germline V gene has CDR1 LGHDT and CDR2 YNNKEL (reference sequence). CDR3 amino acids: CASSQRAAGKRSYNEQFF. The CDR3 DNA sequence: TGTGCCAGCAGCCAACGTGCCGCGGGGAAGAGGTCCTACAATGAGCAGTTCTTC.

CDR3 amino acids: CASSIDLGRVGYGYTF. The CDR3, as DNA: TGTGCCAGTAGTATAGATCTGGGCCGGGTAGGCTATGGCTACACCTTC. V is TRBV19 and J is TRBJ1-2; no reliable D call. Germline CDR1 is LNHDA and CDR2 is SQIVND (reference sequence). Between the trimmed V and J ends, which lost 0 bases and 4 bases, there was a span of 15 bases. The CDR3 has 16 amino acids.

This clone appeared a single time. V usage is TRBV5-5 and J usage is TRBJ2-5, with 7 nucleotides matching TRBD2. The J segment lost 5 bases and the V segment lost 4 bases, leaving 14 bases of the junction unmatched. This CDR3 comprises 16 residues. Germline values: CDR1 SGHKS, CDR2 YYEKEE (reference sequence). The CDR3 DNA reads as TGTGCCAGCAGCGCAGGCGCCGGACTAGTTTCGGAGACCCAGTACTTC. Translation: CASSAGAGLVSETQYF.

CDR3 sequence: CASRLTNNEQFF. Here the CDR3 DNA reads TGCGCCAGCAGATTGACTAACAATGAGCAGTTCTTC. The V call is TRBV10-2, the J call TRBJ2-1; a possible D gene is TRBD2 (5 bases). V was shortened by 6 bases and J by 5 bases, with 8 bases between the two germline ends. The CDR3 runs 12 residues. Germline CDR1 WSHSY, CDR2 SAAADI.

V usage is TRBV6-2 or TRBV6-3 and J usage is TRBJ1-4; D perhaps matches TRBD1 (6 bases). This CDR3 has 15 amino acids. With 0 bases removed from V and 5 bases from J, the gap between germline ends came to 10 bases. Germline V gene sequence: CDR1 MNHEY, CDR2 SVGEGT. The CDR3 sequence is CASSYSGGENEKLFF. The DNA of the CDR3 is TGTGCCAGCAGTTACTCCGGGGGCGAAAATGAAAAACTGTTTTTT.

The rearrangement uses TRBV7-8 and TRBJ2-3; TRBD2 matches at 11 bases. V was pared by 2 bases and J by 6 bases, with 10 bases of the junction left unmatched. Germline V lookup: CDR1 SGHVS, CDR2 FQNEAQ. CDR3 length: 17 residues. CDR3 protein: CASSLSRLAGGRDTQYF. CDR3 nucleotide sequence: TGTGCCAGCAGCTTAAGCCGGCTAGCGGGGGGCCGGGATACGCAGTATTTT.

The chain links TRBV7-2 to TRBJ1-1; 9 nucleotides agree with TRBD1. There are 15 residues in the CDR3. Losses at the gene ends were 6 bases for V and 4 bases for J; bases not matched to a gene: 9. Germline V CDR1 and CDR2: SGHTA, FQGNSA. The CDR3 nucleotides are TGTGCCAGCAGTCGCAACAGGGGGCGCATCACTGAAGCTTTCTTT. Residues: CASSRNRGRITEAFF. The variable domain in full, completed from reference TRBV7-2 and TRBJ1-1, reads GAGVSQSPSNKVTEKGKDVELRCDPISGHTALYWYRQSLGQGLEFLIYFQGNSAPDKSGLPSDRFSAERTGGSVSTLTIQRTQQEDSAVYLCASSRNRGRITEAFFGQGTRLTVV.

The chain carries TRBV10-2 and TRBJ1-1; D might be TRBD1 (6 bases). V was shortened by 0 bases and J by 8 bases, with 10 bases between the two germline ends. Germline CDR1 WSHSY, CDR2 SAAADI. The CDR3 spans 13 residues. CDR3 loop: CASSESTGAEAFF. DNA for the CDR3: TGCGCCAGCAGTGAGTCGACAGGAGCCGAAGCTTTCTTT.

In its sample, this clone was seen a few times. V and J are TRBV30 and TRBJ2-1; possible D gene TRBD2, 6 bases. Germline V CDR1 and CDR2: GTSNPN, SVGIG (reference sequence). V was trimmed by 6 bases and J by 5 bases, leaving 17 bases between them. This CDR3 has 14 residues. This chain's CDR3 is CACLSGGLNNEQFF. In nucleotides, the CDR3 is TGTGCCTGTCTTAGCGGAGGTTTAAACAATGAGCAGTTCTTC.

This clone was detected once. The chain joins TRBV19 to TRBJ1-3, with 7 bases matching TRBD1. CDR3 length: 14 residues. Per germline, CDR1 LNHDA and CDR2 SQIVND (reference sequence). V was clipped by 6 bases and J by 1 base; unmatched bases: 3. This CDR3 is CASRGTASGNTIYF. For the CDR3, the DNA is TGTGCCAGTAGGGGGACAGCTTCTGGAAACACCATATATTTT.

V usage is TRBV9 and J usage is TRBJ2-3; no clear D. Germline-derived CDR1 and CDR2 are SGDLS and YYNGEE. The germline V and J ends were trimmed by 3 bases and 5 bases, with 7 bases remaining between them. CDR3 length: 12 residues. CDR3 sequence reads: CASSAGEDTQYF. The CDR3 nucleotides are TGTGCCAGCAGCGCCGGAGAAGATACGCAGTATTTT.

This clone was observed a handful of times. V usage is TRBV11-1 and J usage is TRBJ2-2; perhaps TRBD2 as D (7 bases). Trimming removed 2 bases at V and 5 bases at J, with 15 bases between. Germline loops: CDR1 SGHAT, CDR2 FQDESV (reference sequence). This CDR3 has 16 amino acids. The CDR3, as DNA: TGTGCCAGCAGCTTACGGGGGGCTCGTGATACCGGGGAGCTGTTTTTT. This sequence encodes CASSLRGARDTGELFF.

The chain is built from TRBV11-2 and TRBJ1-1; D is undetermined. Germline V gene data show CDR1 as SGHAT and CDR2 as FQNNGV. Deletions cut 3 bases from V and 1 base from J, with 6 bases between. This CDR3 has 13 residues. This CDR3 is CASSLNRNTEAFF. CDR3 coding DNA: TGTGCCAGCAGCTTGAATAGGAACACTGAAGCTTTCTTT.

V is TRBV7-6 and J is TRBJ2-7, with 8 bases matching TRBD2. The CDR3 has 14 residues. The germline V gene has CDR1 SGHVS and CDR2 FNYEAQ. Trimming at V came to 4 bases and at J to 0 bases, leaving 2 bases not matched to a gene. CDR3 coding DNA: TGTGCCAGCAGCTGGGGGACTAGCTCCTACGAGCAGTACTTC. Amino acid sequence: CASSWGTSSYEQYF.

Here the CDR3 reads CASSLGTGDTQYF. As DNA, the CDR3 is TGTGCCAGCAGCTTGGGTACGGGCGATACGCAGTATTTT. The J gene is TRBJ2-3, the V gene TRBV5-6; D is ambiguous. This CDR3 is 13 amino acids long. Germline V gene sequence: CDR1 SGHDT, CDR2 YYEEEE. Trimming removed 0 bases from V and 6 bases from J, with 8 bases in between.

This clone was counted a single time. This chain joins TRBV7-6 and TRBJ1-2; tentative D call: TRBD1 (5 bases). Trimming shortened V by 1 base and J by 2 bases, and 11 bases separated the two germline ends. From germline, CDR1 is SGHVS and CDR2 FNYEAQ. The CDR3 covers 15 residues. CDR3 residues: CASSLGPGMNYGYTF. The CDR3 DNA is TGTGCCAGCAGCTTAGGACCAGGGATGAACTATGGCTACACCTTC.

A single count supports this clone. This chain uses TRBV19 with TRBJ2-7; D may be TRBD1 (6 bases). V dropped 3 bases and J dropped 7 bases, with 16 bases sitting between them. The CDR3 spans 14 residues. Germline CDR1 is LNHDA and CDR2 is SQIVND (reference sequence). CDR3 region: CASSMVQGLGEQYF. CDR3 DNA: TGTGCCAGTAGTATGGTCCAGGGGCTCGGGGAGCAGTACTTC.

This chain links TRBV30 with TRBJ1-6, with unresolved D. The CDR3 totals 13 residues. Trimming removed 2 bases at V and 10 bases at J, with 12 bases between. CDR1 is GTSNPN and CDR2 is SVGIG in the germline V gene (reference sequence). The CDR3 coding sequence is TGTGCCTGGAGTAAGGATGGGGAATCACCCCTCCACTTT. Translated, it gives CAWSKDGESPLHF.

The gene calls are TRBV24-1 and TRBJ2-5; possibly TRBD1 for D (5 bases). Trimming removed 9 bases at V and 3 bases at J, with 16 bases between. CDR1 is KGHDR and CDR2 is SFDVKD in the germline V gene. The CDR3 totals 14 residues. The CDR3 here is CATYFCGREETQYF. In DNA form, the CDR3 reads TGTGCCACCTATTTCTGCGGCAGGGAAGAGACCCAGTACTTC.

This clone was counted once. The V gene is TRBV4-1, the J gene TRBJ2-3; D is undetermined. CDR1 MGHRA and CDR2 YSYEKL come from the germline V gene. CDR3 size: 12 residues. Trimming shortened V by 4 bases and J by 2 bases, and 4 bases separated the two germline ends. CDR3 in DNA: TGCGCCAGCAGCCCCCACACAGATACGCAGTATTTT. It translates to CASSPHTDTQYF.

The CDR3 protein is CASSLVGHGTDTQYF. The CDR3 DNA sequence: TGTGCCAGCAGCTTGGTAGGGCACGGCACAGATACGCAGTATTTT. The chain recombines TRBV5-4 with TRBJ2-3; D uncertain. Trimming cost V 0 bases and J 1 base, with 9 bases left between them. The CDR3 is 15 amino acids. Germline V lookup: CDR1 SGHNT, CDR2 YYREEE (reference sequence).

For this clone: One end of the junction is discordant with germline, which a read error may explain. This chain's CDR3 is CASNLLSSPNTEAFF. As DNA, the CDR3 is TGTGCCAGCAACTTACTGTCCTCCCCGAACACTGAAGCTTTCTTT. This chain connects TRBV13 to TRBJ1-1; D gene ambiguous. This CDR3 region has 15 residues. Per germline, CDR1 PRHDT and CDR2 FYEKMQ (reference sequence).